This TCR beta chain was obtained from a study of blood T cell repertoires in COVID-19. Whole-study context: Donors in the United States, Italy and Spain gave samples during acute or convalescent COVID-19.

Sequencing used immunoSEQ multiplex PCR; TCRdb keeps in-frame clones, though not all of them. The repertoire holds about 270,000 clones, with approximately 90% as singletons. CDR1 KGHSH and CDR2 LQKENI come from the germline V gene. Trimming pared 3 bases from V and 0 bases from J, leaving 11 bases between. This CDR3 contains 15 residues. This study enrolled people aged roughly 18 to 90 from about two dozen US geographic areas. V usage is TRBV18 and J usage is TRBJ1-2; possibly TRBD1 for D (6 bases). The sample comprised PBMCs or T cells enriched from blood (not recorded which). This TCR was recovered from a woman in her forties or fifties who had recovered from COVID-19. In DNA form, the CDR3 reads TGTGCCAGCTCACCGGGGGCCATAGCTAACTATGGCTACACCTTC. This encodes CASSPGAIANYGYTF.